This entry is about one TCR beta chain. Profiling relied on immunoSEQ multiplex PCR, and the TCRdb table lists in-frame clones only, not all of them. The sample shows around 97,000 clones, less than 95% of them seen only once. This record belongs to a study of T cell responses to AZD1222 COVID-19 vaccine. Study at large: Second-dose intervals of approximately 4 or approximately 12 weeks were pooled.

CDR1 is SEHNR, CDR2 FQNEAQ, per germline (reference sequence). The CDR3 is 15 amino acids. Trimming took off 4 bases at V and 6 bases at J, with 15 bases between the two ends. The TCR comes from an adult in good health. The rearrangement uses TRBV7-9 and TRBJ1-4; D perhaps matches TRBD1 (6 bases). The sample here was peripheral blood, taken on day 0 of AZD1222 vaccination. The CDR3 DNA is TGTGCCAGCAGCTATGGACAGACGAGGGATGAAAAACTGTTTTTT. Amino acid sequence: CASSYGQTRDEKLFF.